This TCR beta chain was obtained from a study of CD8 T cells in Susac syndrome (dated by TCRdb to between 2018 and 2021). Regarding the research as a whole: Among the Susac syndrome patients who were sequenced, clinically active disease was present in about 6 and clinical remission was observed in eight. At the time of blood withdrawal, Susac syndrome patients were either therapy-naive, taking corticosteroids (with some also receiving IVIg), or on IVIg alone. The study used repertoire sequencing to test whether antigen drove CD8+ T cell activation and differentiation in Susac syndrome.

High-throughput TCR beta sequencing profiled peripheral blood CD8+ and CD4+ T cells from healthy donors, Susac syndrome patients and multiple sclerosis patients. The Susac syndrome patients fulfilled recently defined diagnostic criteria for definite or probable disease. Bulk CD8+ and CD4+ T cells were purified by magnetic negative isolation, while CD8+ TEMRA cells were enriched using FACS. Blood was drawn into EDTA tubes, processed within 24 hours, and PBMCs were isolated by density gradient centrifugation. PBMCs intended for TCR sequencing were cryopreserved in liquid nitrogen and were subsequently thawed in a 37 degrees C water bath. A purity of at least 90% was achieved for sorted or isolated CD4+, CD8+ and CD8+ TEMRA cells. With respect to this clonotype: Its antigen is unknown. Per-nucleotide qualities are absent, and no much larger clonotype sits a single base away.

The CDR3 sequence holds 16 residues, the cysteine and phenylalanine included. CDR3 DNA only is kept here, 48 bases in frame from base 1. V is cut by 0 bases and J by 1 base, and the space between the germline ends is 12 bases. For CDR1 and CDR2, the germline V gene (reference sequence) lists GTSNPN and SVGIG. Here is what the overall study found, with its caveats: No clonal expansion was detected in the CD4+ T cell repertoire of Susac syndrome patients. The TCR sequencing and HLA analysis was acknowledged to have included a relatively small number of individuals.

RNA was extracted using the RNeasy kit, and roughly 0.5 to 1 microgram was reverse transcribed with random hexamers. The immunoSEQ multiplex PCR assay, which covers 54 Vbeta and 13 Jbeta segments, was used to amplify TCR beta CDR3 regions. PCR amplification bias was corrected by using a synthetic template baseline for primer optimization and computational correction. The authors processed their data as follows. Reads were assigned to V, D and J genes according to IMGT and analyzed in immunoSEQ Analyzer, with only productive sequences retained. Clonality was computed as one minus Shannon entropy normalized by log2 of the number of productive unique sequences. Public and private clones were assessed among the 100 most prevalent clones of each patient and control. Clones were defined as Susac-specific when absent from the healthy and MS cohorts, from approximately 1,100 published viral clones and from other ImmuneACCESS disease sequences. The raw public reads went through TCRdb reprocessing: fastp at Q25, MiXCR clone calling, in-frame beta chains kept. Records with the same CDR3 protein are collapsed into one entry carrying the most frequent genes and DNA. These V and J calls are TCRdb output, not the study's own analysis. This sample lists 95,000 to 150,000 distinct CDR3 sequences; roughly 95% were detected once. In total, the top ten clones hold approximately 0.15% of the sample.

The receptor chain draws on TRBV30 and TRBJ2-2, with the D segment identity uncertain. Sequencing used CD4+ T cells from PBMCs. This receptor was taken from a human donor with Susac syndrome. The CDR3 reads as follows: CAWSVEQKGNTGELFF. The sequence in DNA is TGTGCCTGGAGTGTGGAACAGAAGGGGAACACCGGGGAGCTGTTTTTT. Beyond the CDR3, the reference TRBV30 and TRBJ2-2 genes provide the residues; the full variable domain reads: SQTIHQWPATLVQPVGSPLSLECTVEGTSNPNLYWYRQAAGRGLQLLFYSVGIGQISSEVPQNLSASRPQDRQFILSSKKLLLSDSGFYLCAWSVEQKGNTGELFFGEGSRLTVL.